This T cell receptor (beta chain) was retrieved from a study of blood T cell repertoires in COVID-19 (dated by TCRdb to 2018 to 2020). With respect to the entire study: Samples covering the acute and convalescent phases of COVID-19 were provided by collaborators in the United States, Italy and Spain. The material from the prospective study consisted of cDNA or gDNA derived from T cells, B-cell-depleted T cells, or PBMCs. Subjects who had been exposed to COVID-19, were actively infected with it, or had recovered from it provided the deeply sampled blood TCRbeta repertoires that made up the dataset. The repertoires were made available in a free public database intended to serve as a resource for research on the immune response to SARS-CoV-2. Samples came from the ongoing ImmuneRACE study (first 160 participants) plus 1,254 subjects from 6 global collaborators. The sample metadata nearly always contained a de-identified subject ID, COVID-19 status, age in years and sex. HLA class I and class II types, where available, came from metadata supplied by the sample provider rather than from assay-based typing.

This clone is a singleton in its sample. The antigen this receptor binds is unknown. The input lacks base qualities; no much larger clone sits a single base away. From a lookup of the germline V gene, CDR1 and CDR2 are SGHTA and FQGNSA. The CDR3 has 15 amino acids, counting the end cysteine and phenylalanine. Only the CDR3 portion is preserved as DNA: 45 bases, with reading frame beginning at the first base. V sheds 3 bases and J sheds 8 bases, leaving 19 bases between their ends. Collaborating institutions collected whole blood in K2EDTA tubes following their own protocols. Collaborator samples were shipped for TCRbeta analysis as frozen whole blood, isolated PBMCs, or DNA extracted from either sample type. The immunoSEQ Assay, a bias-controlled multiplex PCR, was used to amplify TCRbeta CDR3 regions from genomic DNA. In the paper's pipeline: Within the assay, amplification of reference gene primers was used to estimate how many nucleated cells each sample contained. Sequence reads were collapsed and filtered to measure the absolute abundance of every unique TCRbeta CDR3 rearrangement. For each sample, productive Simpson clonality was calculated as the square root of Simpson's diversity index across productive rearrangements. TCRdb obtained this table from immuneACCESS and retained in-frame rearrangements with V and J assigned. These tables miss some clones; where compared with another copy, unresolved V genes account for less than half of the shortfall, and the remainder is unexplained. D and trimming were read from the DNA, whereas the V and J calls and clone size are those reported in that table. A total of about 140,000 clones appear in this sample, 70% to 80% of them only once. Approximately 4.5% of the sample is held by the ten biggest clonotypes.

Paper-wide results and their limitations: Clinical and demographic metadata were provided uncurated, with the amount varying by source and participant.

This sequence was found in a woman older than 75 with active or convalescent COVID-19. Input material: peripheral blood. The sequence links TRBV7-2 to TRBJ1-2; tentative D gene TRBD1, with 6 bases matching. The CDR3 in this case is CASSLAGATKRGYTF. The DNA sequence is given as TGTGCCAGCAGCTTGGCAGGGGCAACTAAACGGGGCTACACCTTC.